Sequencing of this TCR beta chain was carried out in a study of shared clonotypes between healthy human individuals (dated by TCRdb to 2020 to 2021). For context, the study as a whole: Three men and two women, aged 18 to 49 years, made up the cohort. Each donor's leukapheresis produced roughly between about 0.8 and 10 billion PBMCs. To estimate repertoire size and how much clonotype sharing occurs between individuals, the study deeply sequenced the blood TCR repertoires of about 5 healthy adults. Libraries were prepared and TCR repertoires were sequenced by different laboratories using diverse techniques, in order to increase sequencing depth and limit assay-specific biases. For each donor, CD4 naive and CD4 memory were each run on three plates, CD8 naive on two plates, and CD8 memory on one plate.

General study outcomes and caveats: Sampling was restricted to blood, and TCR repertoires in tissue are likely to differ from TCR repertoires in blood. Incomplete sequencing was indicated by rarefaction of sorted-subset datasets, despite the large sequencing depth. Pairwise subsampling indicated that sequencing depth was expected to affect the degree of clonotype sharing among donors. Clonotypes shared by all four sorted-subset donors showed higher generation probabilities than non-shared clonotypes. Because the study included only a small number of donors, the genetic and exposure-history diversity represented was limited. Estimated clonotype richness was generally larger for naive than for memory subsets. Approximately 4.8% of naive CD4, roughly 3.5% of naive CD8, approximately 2% of memory CD4, and less than 0.45% of memory CD8 clonotypes were shared across a handful of donors.

The donors were healthy, HIV-negative adults who had no recently reported acute infections or vaccinations. Every donor was a Caucasian adult residing in Nashville, Tennessee, USA. Magnetic negative selection was used to enrich CD4+ T cells, after which naive cells were positively selected on CD45RA and the negative fraction became the memory subset. Blood was obtained by leukapheresis, after which PBMCs were separated by Ficoll-Histopaque density gradient centrifugation and cryopreserved in liquid nitrogen vapor phase. Analytical flow cytometry was used to check the purity and quantity of each magnetically sorted T cell population. Genomic DNA was isolated from every sorted fraction and measured by UV absorbance on a Nanodrop 2000c. TCR CDR3 regions were amplified from genomic DNA by multiplex PCR using the deep immunoSEQ assay. Genomic DNA extracted from each cell subset was distributed evenly over all wells of several immunoSEQ 96-well plates, and each plate served as one replicate. For sorted subsets, each replicate PCR was loaded with roughly 190 ng genomic DNA, equivalent to approximately 27,000 T cell genomes. Purified libraries were measured with a Qubit 3.0 fluorometer, size-checked on a Bioanalyzer 2100, and measured again with the KAPA Library Quantification kit. A separate single-read 150-cycle Illumina NextSeq 550 flow cell was used to sequence each immunoSEQ 96-well plate. The authors processed their data as follows. Because only junctional sequences without quality scores were contained in the immunoSEQ output, filtering matching that applied to full-length reads could not be performed. To assign V/J genes and CDR3, sequences were annotated against IMGT germline references using PyIR, a Python wrapper for IgBLAST v1.9. Reads with weak V/J assignments (E-value above 1e-6), missing CDR3, stop codons, out-of-frame junctions, or ambiguous translated residues were removed. V3J clonotypes were defined as sequences sharing an identical inferred V gene, J gene, and CDR3 amino acid sequence. The percentage overlap between two repertoires was calculated by dividing the number of shared unique clonotypes by the size of the smaller repertoire. Repertoire richness was assessed with RTK rarefaction, the Chao1 estimator, and Recon v2.1 estimates of unobserved clonotypes. OLGA was used to compute generation probabilities for all TCRbeta clonotypes that the gDNA method yielded from a handful of donors. Here the immuneACCESS table is served through TCRdb, limited to in-frame sequences with V and J called. Missing clones are a known gap in these copies; in checked studies unresolved V genes cover under half, and the rest lacks a known reason. From that table come the V and J calls and clone size; the DNA was used to work out D and trimming. Here the sample has roughly 2.6 million clones; 85% to 95% occur a single time. The ten largest clones take up roughly 0.13% of the sample.

As to this clone: The specificity of this receptor is unknown. No quality values exist for individual bases; no much larger clone is one base distant.

The sequence was collected from a man younger than 35 in good health. The specimen sequenced was naive CD4+ T cells sorted from blood. The sample's cell subset or site, from its label and the paper: CD45RA+ positively selected.

The nucleotides read TGTGCCAGCAGCAGGGTTATAAGTGAAAAACTGTTTTTT. It translates to CASSRVISEKLFF. Rearrangement joined TRBV6-6 to TRBJ1-4, with TRBD1 tentatively as D gene (5 bases match). The junction carries 12 bases between V and J, which are trimmed by 6 bases and 7 bases respectively. Including cysteine and phenylalanine, the CDR3 has 13 amino acids. The entry retains the CDR3 DNA only, 39 bases that are in frame from base 1. Looking up the germline V gene (reference sequence) yields CDR1 MNHNY and CDR2 SVGAGI.